The TCR beta chain under discussion was sequenced for a study of Tregs in tolerant kidney transplant recipients. Study-wide context: Recipients received nonmyeloablative bone marrow transplants from related graft donors, with transient mixed chimerism.

Study observations and caveats: Nucleotide sequences could not be compared across some patients' samples due to primer changes. The small number of patients limits these findings pending further validation.

Germline loops: CDR1 SGHRS, CDR2 YFSETQ. V lost 0 bases and J lost 1; bases outside the gene matches: 6. CDR3 length: 17 residues. Clones were read by immunoSEQ multiplex PCR, and TCRdb kept only the in-frame ones, dropping some. This sample's table has about 930 clones. CFSE-labeled recipient PBMCs were cultured five to seven days with irradiated graft donor PBMCs, then FACS-sorted. This clone ranks as medium-sized (0.01 to 0.1%) in terms of frequency. The antigen is undetermined. The read halts 3 residues ahead of the CDR3 end, with the missing end drawn from the germline J gene. This sample comprised CD4+ T cells from blood cultured with allogeneic cells, obtained before the transplant. The clonotype was recovered from a human patient who received a combined kidney and bone marrow transplant. This chain uses TRBV5-1 with TRBJ2-3, with TRBD2 matching over 9 bases. CDR3: CASSLGASSGGTDTQYF. The CDR3 DNA, read in part, is TGCGCCAGCAGCTTGGGGGCATCTAGCGGGGGCACAGATACG.